The subject of this entry is one TCR beta chain. The target antigen is unknown. The data are from a study of cytomegalovirus exposure and HLA in healthy donors. The study's findings and limits: One variant, a missense change in DCLRE1C, was linked in a later analysis to TCR beta V- and J-gene trimming. In a later analysis, parvovirus B19, influenza, CMV and Epstein-Barr virus appeared linked to several top co-occurrence clusters.

The trim removed 6 bases at V and 7 bases at J, leaving 4 bases unmatched. The CDR3 totals 12 residues. Germline V gene lookup returns CDR1 SQVTM and CDR2 ANQGSEA. The study ran its PCR with 60 Vbeta and 13 Jbeta primers. Sequencing used immunoSEQ multiplex PCR; TCRdb keeps in-frame clones, though not all of them. Of about 160,000 clones in the sample, about 85% were seen once. The sequenced material came from PBMCs. This chain joins TRBV29-1 and TRBJ2-2; TRBD1 aligns across 8 bases. The TCR sequence derives from a man aged 18 to 30 in good health and CMV-seropositive. CDR3 region: CSVRQGNGELFF. For the CDR3, the DNA is TGCAGCGTCCGACAGGGGAACGGGGAGCTGTTTTTT.